The 7 T cell receptor beta chains listed next were all sequenced from one sample in a study of cytomegalovirus exposure and HLA in healthy donors (dated by TCRdb to 2016 to 2017). Libraries were prepared through the immunoSEQ multiplex PCR assay. TCRdb's version of the immuneACCESS table is confined to in-frame rearrangements and falls short of the full clone set. An unresolved V gene accounts for under half of the shortfall where checked; the remainder is of unknown origin. A total of some 98,000 clones appear in this sample, around 85% of them only once. Of the sample, roughly 3.9% falls within the top ten clones. The specimen was PBMCs. These receptors were obtained from a woman in her 30s in good health and CMV-seronegative.

V gene TRBV9 combines with J gene TRBJ2-5, with 7 bases that match TRBD2. This CDR3 comprises 15 residues. With V trimmed by 0 bases and J by 5 bases, 7 bases remained unmatched. Germline CDR1 is SGDLS and CDR2 is YYNGEE. CDR3 loop: CASSVGASGIETQYF. The DNA for the CDR3 is TGTGCCAGCAGCGTAGGGGCTAGCGGAATCGAGACCCAGTACTTC.

CDR3 nucleotide sequence: TGTGCCAGTAGTAGGTGGGACAACCCCTACGAGCAGTACTTC. This encodes CASSRWDNPYEQYF. V and J are TRBV19 and TRBJ2-7; D might be TRBD1 (6 bases). Germline lookup yields CDR1 LNHDA and CDR2 SQIVND (reference sequence). The CDR3 sequence is 14 residues long. The ends were cut back, 4 bases at V and 2 bases at J, with 12 bases in the middle.

This clone was seen only a few times. The chain links TRBV9 to TRBJ2-1; TRBD2 matches 8 bases. The CDR3 sequence is 15 residues long. Per the germline V gene, CDR1 is SGDLS and CDR2 is YYNGEE. V dropped 2 bases and J dropped 7; count of bases not matched to a gene: 8. CDR3 loop: CASSVSGSLGNEQFF. As DNA, the CDR3 is TGTGCCAGCAGCGTCAGCGGGAGTTTAGGGAATGAGCAGTTCTTC.

The CDR3 DNA is TGTGCCAGCAGCCCCATGGCCGCGGCACGAGGTGAGCAGTTCTTC. This sequence encodes CASSPMAAARGEQFF. The chain uses TRBV7-9 and TRBJ2-1; no definite D call. The germline CDR1 and CDR2 sequences are SEHNR and FQNEAQ (reference sequence). V lost 5 bases, J lost 9 bases, and 20 bases lay in between. The CDR3 is made up of 15 amino acids.

The chain combines TRBV7-9 with TRBJ2-3; the match to TRBD2 covers 12 bases. Germline CDR1 is SEHNR and CDR2 is FQNEAQ (reference sequence). This CDR3 contains 15 residues. V trimming: 4 bases; J trimming: 3 bases; junction bases outside the gene matches: 2. CDR3 nucleotide sequence: TGTGCCAGCAGCTCCCTAGCGGGAGGGACAGATACGCAGTATTTT. It yields the protein CASSSLAGGTDTQYF. The variable domain in full, with the rest retrieved from reference TRBV7-9 and TRBJ2-3, is DTGVSQNPRHKITKRGQNVTFRCDPISEHNRLYWYRQTLGQGPEFLTYFQNEAQLEKSRLLSDRFSAERPKGSFSTLEIQRTEQGDSAMYLCASSSLAGGTDTQYFGPGTRLTVL.

This CDR3 is CASSLAAIYGYTF. CDR3 DNA sequence: TGTGCCAGCAGCTTAGCGGCAATCTATGGCTACACCTTC. This chain uses TRBV7-9 with TRBJ1-2; D is ambiguous. The germline V gene has CDR1 SEHNR and CDR2 FQNEAQ (reference sequence). The CDR3 length is 13 residues. Trimming stripped 0 bases from V and 4 bases from J, with 6 bases between.

The gene calls are TRBV4-3 and TRBJ1-1; D unresolved. V was cut by 4 bases and J by 6 bases, with 15 bases left in between. This CDR3 contains 14 residues. CDR1 and CDR2 (germline): LGHNA, YSLEER. The CDR3 nucleotides read TGCGCCAGCAGCCGAAGGGCTTCGGGGTCTGAAGCTTTCTTT. It translates to CASSRRASGSEAFF.